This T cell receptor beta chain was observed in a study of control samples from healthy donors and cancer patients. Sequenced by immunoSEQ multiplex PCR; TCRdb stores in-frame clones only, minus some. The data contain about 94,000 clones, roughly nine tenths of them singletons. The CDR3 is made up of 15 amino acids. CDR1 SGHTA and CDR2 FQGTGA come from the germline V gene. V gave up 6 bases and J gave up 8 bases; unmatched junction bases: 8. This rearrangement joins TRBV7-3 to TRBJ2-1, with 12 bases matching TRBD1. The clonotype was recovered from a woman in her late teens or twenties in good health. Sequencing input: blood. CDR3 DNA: TGTGCCAGCAGTCCGGGACAGGGGGCGATAGATGAGCAGTTCTTC. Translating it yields CASSPGQGAIDEQFF.